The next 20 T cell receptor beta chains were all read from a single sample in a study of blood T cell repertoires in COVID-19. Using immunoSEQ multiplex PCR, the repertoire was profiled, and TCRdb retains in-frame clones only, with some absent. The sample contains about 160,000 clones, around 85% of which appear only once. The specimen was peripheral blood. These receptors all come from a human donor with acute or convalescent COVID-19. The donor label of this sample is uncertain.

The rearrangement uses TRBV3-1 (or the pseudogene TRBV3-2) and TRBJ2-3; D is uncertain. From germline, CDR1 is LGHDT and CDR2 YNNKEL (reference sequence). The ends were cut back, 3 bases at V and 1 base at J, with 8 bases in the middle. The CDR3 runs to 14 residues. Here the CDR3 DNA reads TGTGCCAGCAGCCACGGTAGCCGCACAGATACGCAGTATTTT. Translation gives CASSHGSRTDTQYF.

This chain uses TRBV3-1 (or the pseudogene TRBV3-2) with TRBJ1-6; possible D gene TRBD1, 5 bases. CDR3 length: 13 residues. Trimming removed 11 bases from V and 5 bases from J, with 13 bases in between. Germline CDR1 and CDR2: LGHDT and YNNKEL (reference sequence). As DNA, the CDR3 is TGTGCCGCCAGGCGGGGGGATAATTCACCCCTCCACTTT. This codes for CAARRGDNSPLHF.

The CDR3 spells CAWEERVPPYEQYF. CDR3 coding DNA: TGTGCCTGGGAGGAGCGGGTCCCACCCTACGAGCAGTACTTC. This chain joins TRBV30 and TRBJ2-7; D is possibly TRBD2 (6 bases). The germline V gene has CDR1 GTSNPN and CDR2 SVGIG (reference sequence). V was cut by 5 bases and J by 2 bases, with 16 bases left in between. This CDR3 is 14 amino acids long.

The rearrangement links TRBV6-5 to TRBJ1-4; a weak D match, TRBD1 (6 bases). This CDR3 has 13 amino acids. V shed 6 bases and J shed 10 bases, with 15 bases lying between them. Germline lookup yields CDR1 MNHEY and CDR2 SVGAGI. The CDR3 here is CASRVFTGTKLFF. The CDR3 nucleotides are TGTGCCAGCAGGGTCTTCACAGGGACAAAACTGTTTTTT.

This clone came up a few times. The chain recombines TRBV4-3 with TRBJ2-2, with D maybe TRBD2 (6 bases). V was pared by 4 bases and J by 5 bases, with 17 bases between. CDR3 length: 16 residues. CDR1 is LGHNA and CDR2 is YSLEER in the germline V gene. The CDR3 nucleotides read TGCGCCAGCAGCCGAATCCGGGGGACGGCTACCGGGGAGCTGTTTTTT. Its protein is CASSRIRGTATGELFF.

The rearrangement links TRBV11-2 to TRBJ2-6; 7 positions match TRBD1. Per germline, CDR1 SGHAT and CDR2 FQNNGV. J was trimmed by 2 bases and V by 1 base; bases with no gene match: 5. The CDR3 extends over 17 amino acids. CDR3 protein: CASSLAGGFPGANVLTF. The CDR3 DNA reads TGTGCCAGCAGCTTAGCAGGGGGTTTCCCTGGGGCCAACGTCCTGACTTTC.

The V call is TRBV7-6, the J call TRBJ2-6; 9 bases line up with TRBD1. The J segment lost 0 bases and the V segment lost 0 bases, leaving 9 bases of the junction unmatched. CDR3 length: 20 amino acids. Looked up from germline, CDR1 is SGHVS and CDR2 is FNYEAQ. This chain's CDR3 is CASSLARPGQGHSGANVLTF. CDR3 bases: TGTGCCAGCAGCTTAGCGAGACCGGGACAGGGCCACTCTGGGGCCAACGTCCTGACTTTC.

The CDR3 reads CASSSTGSGNTIYF. CDR3 DNA: TGTGCCAGCAGTTCGACAGGTTCGGGAAACACCATATATTTT. This chain connects TRBV28 to TRBJ1-3; TRBD1 might be the D (6 bases). The CDR3 is 14 residues long. Trimming took off 4 bases at V and 4 bases at J, with 11 bases between the two ends. Germline V CDR1 and CDR2: MDHEN, SYDVKM.

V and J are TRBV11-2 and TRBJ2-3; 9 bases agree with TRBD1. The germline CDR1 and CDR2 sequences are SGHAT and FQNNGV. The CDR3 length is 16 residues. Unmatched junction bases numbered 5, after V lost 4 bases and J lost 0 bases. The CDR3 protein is CASSYRTGVSTDTQYF. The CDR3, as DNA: TGTGCCAGCAGCTATAGGACAGGGGTGAGCACAGATACGCAGTATTTT.

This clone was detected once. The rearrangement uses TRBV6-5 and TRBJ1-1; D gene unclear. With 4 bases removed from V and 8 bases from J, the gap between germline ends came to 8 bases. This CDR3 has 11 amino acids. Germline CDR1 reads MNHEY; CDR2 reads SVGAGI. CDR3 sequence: CASSSNLEAFF. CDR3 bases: TGTGCCAGCAGTTCCAACTTGGAAGCTTTCTTT.

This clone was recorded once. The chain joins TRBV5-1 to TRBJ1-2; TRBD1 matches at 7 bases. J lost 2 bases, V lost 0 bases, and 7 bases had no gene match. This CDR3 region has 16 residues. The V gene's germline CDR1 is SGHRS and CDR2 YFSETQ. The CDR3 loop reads CASSLGQGPPNYGYTF. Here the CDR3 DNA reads TGCGCCAGCAGCTTGGGACAGGGACCACCGAACTATGGCTACACCTTC.

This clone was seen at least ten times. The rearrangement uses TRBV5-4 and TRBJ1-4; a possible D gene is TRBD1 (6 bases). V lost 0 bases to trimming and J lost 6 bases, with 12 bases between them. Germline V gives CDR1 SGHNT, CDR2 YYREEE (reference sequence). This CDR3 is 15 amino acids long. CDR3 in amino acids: CASSLASGEHEKLFF. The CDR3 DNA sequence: TGTGCCAGCAGCTTGGCTTCAGGGGAACATGAAAAACTGTTTTTT.

The CDR3 sequence is CASSQTWNTEAFF. The CDR3 nucleotides are TGTGCCAGCAGCCAAACATGGAACACTGAAGCTTTCTTT. The chain employs TRBV7-3 and TRBJ1-1; D gene uncertain. Trimming stripped 5 bases from V and 1 base from J, with 8 bases between. CDR3 length: 13 residues. The germline V gene encodes CDR1 SGHTA and CDR2 FQGTGA.

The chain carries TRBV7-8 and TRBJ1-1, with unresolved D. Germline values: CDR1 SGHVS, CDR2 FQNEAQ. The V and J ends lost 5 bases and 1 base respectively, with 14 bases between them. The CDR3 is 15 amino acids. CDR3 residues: CASSQTWWQNTEAFF. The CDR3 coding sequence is TGTGCCAGCAGCCAAACATGGTGGCAGAACACTGAAGCTTTCTTT.

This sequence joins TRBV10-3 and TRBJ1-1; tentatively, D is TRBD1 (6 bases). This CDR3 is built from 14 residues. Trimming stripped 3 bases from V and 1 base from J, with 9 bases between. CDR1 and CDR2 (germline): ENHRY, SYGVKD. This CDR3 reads CAISDRGGNTEAFF. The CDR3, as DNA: TGTGCCATCAGTGATCGAGGGGGGAACACTGAAGCTTTCTTT.

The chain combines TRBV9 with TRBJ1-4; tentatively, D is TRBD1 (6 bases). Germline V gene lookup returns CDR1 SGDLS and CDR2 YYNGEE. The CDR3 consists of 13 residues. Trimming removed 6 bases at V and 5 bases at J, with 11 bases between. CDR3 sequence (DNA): TGTGCCAGCATCGAGGGGGAAAATGAAAAACTGTTTTTT. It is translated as CASIEGENEKLFF.

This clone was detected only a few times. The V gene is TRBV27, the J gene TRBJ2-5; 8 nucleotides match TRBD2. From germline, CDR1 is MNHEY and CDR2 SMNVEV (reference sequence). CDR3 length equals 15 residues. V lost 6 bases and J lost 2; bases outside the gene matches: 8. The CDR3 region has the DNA TGTGCCAGCAGACCGGGACTAGTGGGGCAAGAGACCCAGTACTTC. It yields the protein CASRPGLVGQETQYF.

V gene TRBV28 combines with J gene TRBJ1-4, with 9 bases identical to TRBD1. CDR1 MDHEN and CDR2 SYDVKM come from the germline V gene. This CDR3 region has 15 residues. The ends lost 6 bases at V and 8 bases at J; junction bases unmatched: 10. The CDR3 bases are TGTGCCAGCAGAACCTCCCGGACAGGGGACGAAAAACTGTTTTTT. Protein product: CASRTSRTGDEKLFF.

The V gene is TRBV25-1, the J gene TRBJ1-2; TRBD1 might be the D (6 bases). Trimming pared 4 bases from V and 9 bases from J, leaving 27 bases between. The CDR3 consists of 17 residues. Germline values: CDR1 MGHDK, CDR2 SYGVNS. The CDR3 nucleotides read TGTGCCAGCAGTGGGGCCCTGGGCAGGGGAAAGGCTTTGCGCTACACCTTC. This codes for CASSGALGRGKALRYTF.

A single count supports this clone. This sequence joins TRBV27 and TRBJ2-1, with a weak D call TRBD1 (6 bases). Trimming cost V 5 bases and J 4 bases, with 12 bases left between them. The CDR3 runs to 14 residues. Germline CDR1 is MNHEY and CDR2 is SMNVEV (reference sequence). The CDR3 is CASSPQQGYNEQFF. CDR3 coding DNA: TGTGCCAGCAGTCCTCAACAGGGATACAATGAGCAGTTCTTC.